The clone carrying this T cell receptor beta chain was counted a few times. This entry comes from a study of technical replicates of blood from a few donors. V lost 1 base, J lost 4 bases, and 4 bases lay in between. The CDR3 sequence is 12 residues long. CDR1 and CDR2 (germline): SGHDN, FVKESK. The method was immunoSEQ multiplex PCR; TCRdb's version includes in-frame clones alone and lacks a portion of them. The sample includes approximately 60,000 clones, around nine tenths seen only once; the top ten take about 5.5%. What was sequenced was PBMCs. This TCR was recovered from a human donor in good health. Some clones in this sample may be carry-over from other donors' samples. The genes are TRBV14 and TRBJ2-5; D uncertain. The CDR3 reads CASSQAGETQYF. For the CDR3, the DNA is TGTGCCAGCAGCCAAGCGGGAGAGACCCAGTACTTC. The full variable domain, in which reference TRBV14 and TRBJ2-5 provide the parts outside the CDR3, is EAGVTQFPSHSVIEKGQTVTLRCDPISGHDNLYWYRRVMGKEIKFLLHFVKESKQDESGMPNNRFLAERTGGTYSTLKVQPAELEDSGVYFCASSQAGETQYFGPGTRLLVL.